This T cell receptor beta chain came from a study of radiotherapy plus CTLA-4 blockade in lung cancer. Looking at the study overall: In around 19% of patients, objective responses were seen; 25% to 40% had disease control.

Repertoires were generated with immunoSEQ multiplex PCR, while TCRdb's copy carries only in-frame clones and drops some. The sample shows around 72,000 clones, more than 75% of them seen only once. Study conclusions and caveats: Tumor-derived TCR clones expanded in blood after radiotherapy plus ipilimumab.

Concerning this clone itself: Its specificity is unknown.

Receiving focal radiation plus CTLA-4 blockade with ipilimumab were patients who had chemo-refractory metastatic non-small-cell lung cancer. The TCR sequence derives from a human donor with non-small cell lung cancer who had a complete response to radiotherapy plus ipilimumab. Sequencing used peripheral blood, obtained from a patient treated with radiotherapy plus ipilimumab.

The CDR3 bases are TGTGCCAGCAGCTTCTGGCCCGGGGAGCTGTTTTTT. This sequence encodes CASSFWPGELFF. This chain uses TRBV7-2 with TRBJ2-2; D not certain. The length of the CDR3 is 12 residues. CDR1 and CDR2 from the germline V gene are SGHTA and FQGNSA. Trimming took 3 bases from V and 6 from J, leaving 5 bases between them. The whole variable domain, filled in from reference TRBV7-2 and TRBJ2-2, reads GAGVSQSPSNKVTEKGKDVELRCDPISGHTALYWYRQSLGQGLEFLIYFQGNSAPDKSGLPSDRFSAERTGGSVSTLTIQRTQQEDSAVYLCASSFWPGELFFGEGSRLTVL.